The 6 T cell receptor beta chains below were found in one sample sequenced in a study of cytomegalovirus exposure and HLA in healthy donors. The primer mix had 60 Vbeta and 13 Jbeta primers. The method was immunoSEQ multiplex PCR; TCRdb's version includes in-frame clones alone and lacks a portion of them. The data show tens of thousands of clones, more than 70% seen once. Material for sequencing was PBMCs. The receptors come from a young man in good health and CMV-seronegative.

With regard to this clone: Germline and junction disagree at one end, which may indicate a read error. DNA of the CDR3: TGTGCCAGCAGTTACCTGAGGACAGGTCAAGAGGCCCAGTACTTC. It codes for CASSYLRTGQEAQYF. V is TRBV6-5 and J is TRBJ2-5; 7 positions match TRBD1. The CDR3 contains 15 residues. The germline CDR1 and CDR2 sequences are MNHEY and SVGAGI.

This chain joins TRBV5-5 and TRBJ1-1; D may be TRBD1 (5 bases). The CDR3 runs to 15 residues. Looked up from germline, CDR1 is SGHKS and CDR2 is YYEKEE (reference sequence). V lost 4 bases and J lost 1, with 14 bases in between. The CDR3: CASSGQGMGNTEAFF. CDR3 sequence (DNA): TGTGCCAGCAGCGGCCAGGGTATGGGGAACACTGAAGCTTTCTTT.

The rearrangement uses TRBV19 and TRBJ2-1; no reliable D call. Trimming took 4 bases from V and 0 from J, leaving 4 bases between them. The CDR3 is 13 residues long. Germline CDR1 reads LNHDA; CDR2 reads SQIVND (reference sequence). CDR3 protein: CASSTYSYNEQFF. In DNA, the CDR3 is TGTGCCAGTAGTACCTACTCCTACAATGAGCAGTTCTTC.

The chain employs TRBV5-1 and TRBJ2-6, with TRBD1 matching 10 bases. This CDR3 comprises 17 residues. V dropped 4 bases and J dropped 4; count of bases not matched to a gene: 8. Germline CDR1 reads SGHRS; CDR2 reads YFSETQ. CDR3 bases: TGCGCCAGCAGCCCGCCCGGACAGGGGGGAGGGGCCAACGTCCTGACTTTC. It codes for CASSPPGQGGGANVLTF.

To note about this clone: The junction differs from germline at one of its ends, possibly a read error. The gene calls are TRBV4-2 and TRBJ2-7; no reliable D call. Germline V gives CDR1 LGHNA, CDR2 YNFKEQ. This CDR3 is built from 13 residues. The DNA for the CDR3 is TGTGCCAGCAGTCAAGATAGTACCTACGAGCAGTACTTC. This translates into CASSQDSTYEQYF.

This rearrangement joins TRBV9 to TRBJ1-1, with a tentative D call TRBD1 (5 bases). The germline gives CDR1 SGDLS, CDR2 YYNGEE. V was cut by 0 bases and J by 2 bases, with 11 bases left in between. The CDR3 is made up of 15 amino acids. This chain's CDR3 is CASSVGWGRNTEAFF. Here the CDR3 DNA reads TGTGCCAGCAGCGTAGGCTGGGGCAGAAACACTGAAGCTTTCTTT.